This T cell receptor beta chain is drawn from a study of long-term antiretroviral therapy in people with HIV. The CDR3 runs to 13 residues. CDR1 is SQVTM and CDR2 is ANQGSEA in the germline V gene. Trimming removed 4 bases at V and 5 bases at J, with 14 bases between. Run at survey level, the immunoSEQ assay was version v3.0. Sequenced by immunoSEQ multiplex PCR; TCRdb stores in-frame clones only, minus some. The data hold tens of thousands of clones, with 70% to 90% observed a single time. The chain recombines TRBV29-1 with TRBJ1-1, with D possibly matching TRBD1 (6 bases). The sequencing here drew on unsorted PBMCs, taken 0.5 years after starting antiretroviral therapy. This receptor was taken from a young woman with HIV. In DNA, the CDR3 is TGCAGCGTTGGAAAATCCCAGGGGACTGAAGCTTTCTTT. It encodes CSVGKSQGTEAFF.